Below, one T cell receptor beta chain is given with its context. Its antigen is still unknown. Researchers took blood at baseline, on cycle 4 day 1, and on cycle 7 day 1. Some clones are missing from TCRdb's copy, which holds only in-frame ones; the method was immunoSEQ multiplex PCR. The sample has around 69,000 clones, roughly 87% seen once. This sample stems from a study of OX40 agonist ivuxolimab in advanced cancers. Overall study: The patients received agonistic anti-OX40 (CD134) antibody ivuxolimab.

Study-level points and caveats: Among the lowest peripheral clonal expansion occurred in 0.1-3.0 mg/kg partial responders. At doses 0.1 to 3.0 mg/kg, CD4+ and CD8+ clones expanded.

V trimming: 6 bases; J trimming: 3 bases; junction bases outside the gene matches: 5. The length of the CDR3 is 14 residues. Per the germline V gene, CDR1 is SSHAT and CDR2 is FNYEAQ (reference sequence). This clonotype originated in an adult with an advanced solid tumor such as melanoma, head and neck, liver or kidney cancer. Here the sequenced sample was CD4+ or CD8+ T cells sorted from blood, taken in a trial of the OX40 agonist ivuxolimab. The chain combines TRBV7-7 with TRBJ1-5; 7 nucleotides line up with TRBD1. CDR3 DNA: TGTGCCAGCAGAACAGACAGGGCCAATCAGCCCCAGCATTTT. Residues: CASRTDRANQPQHF.